This T cell receptor (beta chain) emerged from a study of cytomegalovirus exposure and HLA in healthy donors. General study findings and limits: Presence/absence analysis assumed near-uniform sequencing depth across donors. A prior analysis recorded that most TCR beta V segments were productive about 87% or about 30% of the time.

The PCR had 60 Vbeta and 13 Jbeta primers. Clones were sequenced by immunoSEQ multiplex PCR, and TCRdb holds only the in-frame ones, with some missing. The sample consists of approximately 140,000 clones, over 70% of them appearing once. J gave up 4 bases and V 5 bases, and 5 bases lay outside the gene matches. CDR1 and CDR2 from the germline V gene are MNHNS and SASEGT. The CDR3 consists of 15 residues. Note on this clone: Its matching antigen is unknown.

Sequencing was done on a sample of PBMCs. The chain is built from TRBV6-1 and TRBJ1-2; 12 positions agree with TRBD1. This TCR was recovered from a man between 18 and 35 years old in good health and CMV-seronegative. The CDR3 loop reads CASSLPGQGAYGYTF. The CDR3 nucleotides read TGTGCCAGCAGTCTTCCGGGACAGGGGGCCTATGGCTACACCTTC.